The 5 T cell receptor beta chains in this list originate from one sample, sequenced in a study of human thymus T cells. Produced via immunoSEQ multiplex PCR; TCRdb's table is partial and in-frame only. The sample comprises 120,000 or so clones, about 95% of which are singletons, and 0.02% to 0.03% rests with the top ten. Thymic tissue was derived from resections collected during corrective heart surgery. The material sequenced was thymus tissue. Receptor source: a boy younger than two with a congenital heart defect but otherwise immunologically healthy.

This chain connects TRBV6-5 to TRBJ1-5; a possible D gene is TRBD1 (5 bases). V lost 4 bases to trimming and J lost 1 base, with 8 bases between them. CDR1 is MNHEY, CDR2 SVGAGI, per germline. The CDR3 totals 14 residues. The CDR3 protein is CASSSTGSNQPQHF. CDR3 in DNA: TGTGCCAGCAGTTCTACAGGCAGCAATCAGCCCCAGCATTTT.

This clone was found once. The chain employs TRBV7-6 and TRBJ1-1; 10 bases fit TRBD1. Germline CDR1 SGHVS, CDR2 FNYEAQ. This CDR3 comprises 15 residues. V lost 3 bases to trimming and J lost 4 bases; unmatched junction nucleotides: 5. The CDR3 region has the DNA TGTGCCAGCAGCTTGACAGGGGGCGAAATCACTGAAGCTTTCTTT. Protein product: CASSLTGGEITEAFF.

The chain links TRBV5-3 to TRBJ1-1; D may be TRBD1 (6 bases). TRBV5-3 is identified as an open reading frame with a role that is uncertain. The CDR3 is 20 amino acids. The germline V and J ends were trimmed by 4 bases and 4 bases, with 32 bases remaining between them. This CDR3 reads CARSLALRNRVGPCGTEAFF. The CDR3 nucleotides read TGTGCCAGAAGCCTCGCCCTTCGAAACAGGGTTGGGCCCTGCGGCACTGAAGCTTTCTTT.

The chain employs TRBV5-8 and TRBJ1-2, with D hard to call. Looked up from germline, CDR1 is SGHTS and CDR2 is YDEGEE. The CDR3 runs to 15 residues. The V gene lost 4 bases and the J gene lost 7 bases, with 20 bases spanning the gap. CDR3 sequence: CASSPRRQVVGGYTF. In nucleotides, the CDR3 is TGTGCCAGCAGCCCACGTCGGCAGGTGGTGGGTGGCTACACCTTC.

The V call is TRBV5-4, the J call TRBJ2-5, with unresolved D. The V end lost 1 base, the J end lost 3 bases, and 4 bases lay between the germline ends. Germline V gene lookup returns CDR1 SGHNT and CDR2 YYREEE (reference sequence). The CDR3 totals 12 residues. CDR3 in DNA: TGTGCCAGCAGCTTGACTGAAGAGACCCAGTACTTC. This translates into CASSLTEETQYF.